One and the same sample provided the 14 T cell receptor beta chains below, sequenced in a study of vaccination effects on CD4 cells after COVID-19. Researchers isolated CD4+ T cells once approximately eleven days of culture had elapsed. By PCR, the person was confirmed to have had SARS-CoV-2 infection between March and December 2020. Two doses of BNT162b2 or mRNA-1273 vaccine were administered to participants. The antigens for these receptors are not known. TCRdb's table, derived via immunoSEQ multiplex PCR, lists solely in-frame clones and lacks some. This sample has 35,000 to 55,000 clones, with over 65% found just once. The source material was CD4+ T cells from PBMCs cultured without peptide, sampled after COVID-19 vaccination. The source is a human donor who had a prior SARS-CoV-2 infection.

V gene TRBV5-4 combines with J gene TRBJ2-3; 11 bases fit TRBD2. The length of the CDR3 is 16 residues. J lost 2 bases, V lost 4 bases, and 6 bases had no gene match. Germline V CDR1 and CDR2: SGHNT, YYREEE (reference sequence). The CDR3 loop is CASSTHSGGATDTQYF. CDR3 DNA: TGTGCCAGCAGCACCCATAGCGGGGGGGCCACAGATACGCAGTATTTT.

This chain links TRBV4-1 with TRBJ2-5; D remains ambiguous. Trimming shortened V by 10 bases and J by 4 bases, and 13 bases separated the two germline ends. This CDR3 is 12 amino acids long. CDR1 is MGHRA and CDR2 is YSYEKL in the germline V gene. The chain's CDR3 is CATRPKRETQYF. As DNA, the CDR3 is TGCGCCACCCGTCCCAAACGAGAGACCCAGTACTTC.

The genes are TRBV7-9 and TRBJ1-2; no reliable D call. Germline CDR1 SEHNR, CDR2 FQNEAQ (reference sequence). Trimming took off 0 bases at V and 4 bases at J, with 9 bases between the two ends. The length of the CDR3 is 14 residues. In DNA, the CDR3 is TGTGCCAGCAGCTTAGCGCCAAGCTCCTATGGCTACACCTTC. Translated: CASSLAPSSYGYTF. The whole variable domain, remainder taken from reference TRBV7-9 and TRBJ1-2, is DTGVSQNPRHKITKRGQNVTFRCDPISEHNRLYWYRQTLGQGPEFLTYFQNEAQLEKSRLLSDRFSAERPKGSFSTLEIQRTEQGDSAMYLCASSLAPSSYGYTFGSGTRLTVV.

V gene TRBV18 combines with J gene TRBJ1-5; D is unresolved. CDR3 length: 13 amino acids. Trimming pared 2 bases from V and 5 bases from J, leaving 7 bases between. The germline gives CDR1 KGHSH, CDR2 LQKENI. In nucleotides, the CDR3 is TGTGCCAGCTCACCAAGCTTAGATCAGCCCCAGCATTTT. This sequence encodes CASSPSLDQPQHF.

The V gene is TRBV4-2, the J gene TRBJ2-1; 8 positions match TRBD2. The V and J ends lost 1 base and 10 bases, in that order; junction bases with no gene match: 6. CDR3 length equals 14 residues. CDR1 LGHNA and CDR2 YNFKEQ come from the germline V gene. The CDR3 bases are TGTGCCAGCAGCCAAGTAACGGGGGGGCGAGAGCAGTTCTTC. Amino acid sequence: CASSQVTGGREQFF.

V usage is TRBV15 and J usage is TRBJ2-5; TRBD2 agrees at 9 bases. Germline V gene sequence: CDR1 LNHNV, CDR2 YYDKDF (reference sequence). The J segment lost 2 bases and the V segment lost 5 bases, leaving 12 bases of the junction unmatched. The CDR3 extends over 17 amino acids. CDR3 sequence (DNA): TGTGCCACCAGCCCTCCCGCTGGGCGGGGGGGGCAAGAGACCCAGTACTTC. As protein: CATSPPAGRGGQETQYF. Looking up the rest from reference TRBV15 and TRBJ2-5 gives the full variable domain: DAMVIQNPRYQVTQFGKPVTLSCSQTLNHNVMYWYQQKSSQAPKLLFHYYDKDFNNEADTPDNFQSRRPNTSFCFLDIRSPGLGDTAMYLCATSPPAGRGGQETQYFGPGTRLLVL.

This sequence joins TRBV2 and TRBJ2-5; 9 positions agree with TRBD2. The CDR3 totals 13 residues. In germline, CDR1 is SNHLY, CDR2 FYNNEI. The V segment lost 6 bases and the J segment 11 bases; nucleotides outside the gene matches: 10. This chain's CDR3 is CASRRLAVEAQYF. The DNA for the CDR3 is TGTGCCAGCAGAAGACTAGCGGTAGAGGCACAGTACTTC.

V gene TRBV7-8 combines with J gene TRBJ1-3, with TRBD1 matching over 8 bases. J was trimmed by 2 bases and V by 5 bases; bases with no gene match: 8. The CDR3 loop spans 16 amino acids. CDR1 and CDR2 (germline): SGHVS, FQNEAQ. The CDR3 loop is CASSRQLQGAGNTIYF. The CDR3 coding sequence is TGTGCCAGCAGCCGCCAACTACAGGGGGCTGGAAACACCATATATTTT.

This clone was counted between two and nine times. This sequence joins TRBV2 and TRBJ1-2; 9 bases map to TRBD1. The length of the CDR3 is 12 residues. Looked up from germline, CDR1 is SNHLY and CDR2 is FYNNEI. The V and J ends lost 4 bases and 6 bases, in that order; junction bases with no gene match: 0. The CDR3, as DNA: TGTGCCAGCAGTGGGACAGGGGATGGCTACACCTTC. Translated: CASSGTGDGYTF.

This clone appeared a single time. The DNA for the CDR3 is TGTGCCAGAATAACAAGAACCGTAAACACGGGAAAGGACTATGGCTACACCTTC. Protein: CARITRTVNTGKDYGYTF. The chain carries TRBV27 and TRBJ1-2; D is unclear. Trimming shortened V by 9 bases and J by 3 bases, and 29 bases separated the two germline ends. The germline CDR1 and CDR2 sequences are MNHEY and SMNVEV (reference sequence). The CDR3 has 18 amino acids.

CDR3 nucleotide sequence: TGTGCCAGTAGTAAAAGGACAGGGTGGGGCACTGAAGCTTTCTTT. The encoded protein is CASSKRTGWGTEAFF. This sequence joins TRBV19 and TRBJ1-1, with 8 bases identical to TRBD1. The CDR3 totals 15 residues. Germline lookup yields CDR1 LNHDA and CDR2 SQIVND (reference sequence). V lost 4 bases to trimming and J lost 4 bases; unmatched junction nucleotides: 8.

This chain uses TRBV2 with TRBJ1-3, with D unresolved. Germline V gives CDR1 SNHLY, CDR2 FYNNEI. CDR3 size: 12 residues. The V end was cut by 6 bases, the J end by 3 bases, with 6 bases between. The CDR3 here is CASRVVGNTIYF. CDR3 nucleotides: TGTGCCAGCAGAGTGGTTGGAAACACCATATATTTT.

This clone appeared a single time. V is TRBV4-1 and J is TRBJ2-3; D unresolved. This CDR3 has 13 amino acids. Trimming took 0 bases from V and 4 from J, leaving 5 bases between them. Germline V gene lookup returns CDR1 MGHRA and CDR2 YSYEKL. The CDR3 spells CASSQERPDTQYF. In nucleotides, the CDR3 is TGCGCCAGCAGCCAAGAAAGGCCAGATACGCAGTATTTT.

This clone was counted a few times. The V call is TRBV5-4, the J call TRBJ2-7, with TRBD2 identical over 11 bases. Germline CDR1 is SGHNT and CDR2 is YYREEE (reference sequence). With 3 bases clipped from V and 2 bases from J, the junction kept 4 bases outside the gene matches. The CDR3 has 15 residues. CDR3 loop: CASSSVAGGAYEQYF. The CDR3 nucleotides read TGTGCCAGCAGCTCAGTAGCGGGAGGGGCCTACGAGCAGTACTTC.